What follows are 27 T cell receptor beta chains derived from one specimen sequenced in a study of T cells after yellow fever vaccination. A single record per CDR3 protein comes from TCRdb applying MiXCR to the 5' RACE reads. The sample has more than 95,000 distinct CDR3 sequences, around 7.7% seen once. The source was CD4+ T cells sorted from PBMCs, collected 10 days after the first yellow fever vaccination. Receptor source: a man between 18 and 29 years old who received the YFV17D yellow fever vaccine.

This clonotype was observed many times. The V gene is TRBV5-6, the J gene TRBJ2-1; D tentatively fits TRBD1 or TRBD2 (6 bases each). This CDR3 region has 12 residues. CDR1 and CDR2 (germline): SGHDT, YYEEEE. V lost 4 bases, J lost 9 bases, and 11 bases lay in between. The CDR3: CASSPEGGEQFF. The CDR3 nucleotides read TGTGCCAGCAGCCCTGAGGGGGGTGAGCAGTTCTTC.

This rearrangement joins TRBV20-1 to TRBJ2-6; the D is unclear. The V end was cut by 6 bases, the J end by 0 bases, with 9 bases between. This CDR3 is built from 14 residues. Looked up from germline, CDR1 is DFQATT and CDR2 is SNEGSKA (reference sequence). The CDR3 DNA follows: TGCAGTGCACTCAACCCCTCTGGGGCCAACGTCCTGACTTTC. This gives the protein CSALNPSGANVLTF.

This clonotype appeared many times. The J gene is TRBJ2-5, the V gene TRBV27; D gene unclear. The CDR3 has 13 residues. Looked up from germline, CDR1 is MNHEY and CDR2 is SMNVEV (reference sequence). V was pared by 3 bases and J by 2 bases, with 7 bases between. CDR3 residues: CASSFQMQETQYF. CDR3 in DNA: TGTGCCAGCAGTTTTCAGATGCAAGAGACCCAGTACTTC.

The table lists this clonotype with a few counts. The genes are TRBV12-3 or TRBV12-4 and TRBJ2-7, with D maybe TRBD1 (5 bases). Trimming cost V 3 bases and J 1 base, with 10 bases left between them. This CDR3 contains 14 residues. The CDR3 is CASSFSTESYEQYF. The CDR3 DNA follows: TGTGCCAGCAGTTTCTCGACAGAATCCTACGAGCAGTACTTC.

This clonotype came up many times. This chain connects TRBV5-1 to TRBJ1-2, with a tentative D call TRBD1 (6 bases). V gave up 0 bases and J gave up 8 bases, with 14 bases separating them. The CDR3 runs to 14 residues. Germline V gene sequence: CDR1 SGHRS, CDR2 YFSETQ. CDR3 residues: CASSLATGSYGYTF. DNA of the CDR3: TGCGCCAGCAGCTTGGCGACAGGATCTTACGGCTACACCTTC.

This clonotype was seen ten or more times. The chain carries TRBV20-1 and TRBJ1-2; 8 bases line up with TRBD1. The CDR3 totals 15 residues. V dropped 4 bases and J dropped 3; count of bases not matched to a gene: 10. The germline CDR1 and CDR2 sequences are DFQATT and SNEGSKA (reference sequence). This chain's CDR3 is CSATMVDRAHYGYTF. For the CDR3, the DNA is TGCAGTGCTACCATGGTGGACAGGGCGCACTATGGCTACACCTTC.

This clonotype was observed many times. The DNA of the CDR3 is TGTGCCAGCAGCTTAGGGAACAGGGCCTTGAACACTGAAGCTTTCTTT. Translated: CASSLGNRALNTEAFF. This sequence joins TRBV5-8 and TRBJ1-1; possibly TRBD1 for D (6 bases). V lost 2 bases to trimming and J lost 0 bases, with 14 bases between them. Looked up from germline, CDR1 is SGHTS and CDR2 is YDEGEE. The CDR3 sequence is 16 residues long.

This clonotype was counted at least ten times. DNA of the CDR3: TGCAGTGCTAGTTCGGGACACCAGAACACAGATACGCAGTATTTT. Its protein is CSASSGHQNTDTQYF. The rearrangement links TRBV20-1 to TRBJ2-3; tentatively, D is TRBD1 (6 bases). CDR1 and CDR2 (germline): DFQATT, SNEGSKA (reference sequence). The CDR3 loop spans 15 amino acids. Between the trimmed V and J ends, which lost 3 bases and 2 bases, there was a span of 15 bases.

This clonotype came up many times. The rearrangement links TRBV4-1 to TRBJ2-1; D could derive from TRBD1 or TRBD2 (5 bases each). The CDR3 length is 15 residues. With 2 bases removed from V and 7 bases from J, the gap between germline ends came to 15 bases. Germline CDR1 MGHRA, CDR2 YSYEKL. CDR3 DNA: TGCGCCAGCAGCCAACCCTCTAGGGACCTAAATGAGCAGTTCTTC. Translation: CASSQPSRDLNEQFF.

This clonotype was observed a handful of times. The chain uses TRBV5-1 and TRBJ2-1; D remains unclear. The CDR3 totals 13 residues. CDR1 and CDR2 (germline): SGHRS, YFSETQ. Trimming stripped 7 bases from V and 4 bases from J, with 12 bases between. DNA of the CDR3: TGCGCCAGCTGCCTAACCGGTTACAATGAGCAGTTCTTC. It specifies CASCLTGYNEQFF.

This clonotype was detected ten times or more. The chain joins TRBV20-1 to TRBJ2-5; possible D gene TRBD2, 5 bases. CDR1 is DFQATT, CDR2 SNEGSKA, per germline (reference sequence). V gave up 6 bases and J gave up 2 bases, with 10 bases separating them. The CDR3 is made up of 12 amino acids. The CDR3, as DNA: TGCAGTGCAAGTCGGAGGCAAGAGACCCAGTACTTC. Its translation is CSASRRQETQYF.

This clonotype showed up many times. The rearrangement uses TRBV4-3 and TRBJ2-3, with D unclear. Trimming stripped 0 bases from V and 2 bases from J, with 9 bases between. This CDR3 is 15 amino acids long. From germline, CDR1 is LGHNA and CDR2 YSLEER. The DNA for the CDR3 is TGCGCCAGCAGCCAAGAACCCCAGGACACAGATACGCAGTATTTT. Translation gives CASSQEPQDTDTQYF.

This clonotype has a count of ten or more. The chain links TRBV4-1 to TRBJ2-3; unclear D gene. The V gene lost 1 base and the J gene lost 4 bases, with 12 bases spanning the gap. The germline CDR1 and CDR2 sequences are MGHRA and YSYEKL. There are 15 residues in the CDR3. The CDR3 loop is CASSQAHPVPDTQYF. CDR3 nucleotides: TGCGCCAGCAGCCAAGCTCACCCGGTCCCAGATACGCAGTATTTT.

In this sample, this clonotype turned up many times. V gene TRBV5-1 combines with J gene TRBJ2-5, with unresolved D. Germline loops: CDR1 SGHRS, CDR2 YFSETQ. Trimming left V 1 base short and J 1 base short, with 8 bases between. CDR3 length equals 14 residues. The CDR3 DNA follows: TGCGCCAGCAGCTTGTCTGTGAGCCAAGAGACCCAGTACTTC. Translation: CASSLSVSQETQYF.

This clonotype was counted at least ten times. The chain combines TRBV5-1 with TRBJ2-2; no clear D gene. The germline gives CDR1 SGHRS, CDR2 YFSETQ. The CDR3 runs to 15 residues. V was pared by 1 base and J by 1 base, with 8 bases between. The CDR3 region is CASSLNAGNTGELFF. As DNA, the CDR3 is TGCGCCAGCAGCTTGAACGCAGGGAACACCGGGGAGCTGTTTTTT.

This chain joins TRBV28 and TRBJ2-4; tentative D call: TRBD2 (6 bases). CDR3 size: 17 residues. From germline, CDR1 is MDHEN and CDR2 SYDVKM. Trimming took 4 bases from V and 2 from J, leaving 18 bases between them. CDR3 residues: CASSYSGAGTSKNIQYF. In nucleotides, the CDR3 is TGTGCCAGCAGTTACTCAGGCGCGGGGACTTCCAAAAACATTCAGTACTTC.

This clonotype was picked up many times. The chain carries TRBV6-2 or TRBV6-3 and TRBJ2-5; the D gene is possibly TRBD2 (5 bases). The CDR3 runs 15 residues. CDR1 MNHEY and CDR2 SVGEGT come from the germline V gene. V lost 5 bases and J lost 3, with 16 bases in between. CDR3 DNA sequence: TGTGCCAGCAGTGTAGTCCGGGAATTTGAAGAGACCCAGTACTTC. Its translation is CASSVVREFEETQYF.

This clonotype was seen many times. This chain connects TRBV20-1 to TRBJ2-1, with D tentatively TRBD2 (5 bases). V gave up 1 base and J gave up 7 bases, with 11 bases separating them. The germline gives CDR1 DFQATT, CDR2 SNEGSKA (reference sequence). The length of the CDR3 is 13 residues. CDR3 in amino acids: CSARAPSRNEQFF. The CDR3 DNA is TGCAGTGCTAGAGCCCCTAGCAGGAATGAGCAGTTCTTC.

The chain links TRBV6-4 to TRBJ2-6; 9 bases align to TRBD1. V lost 3 bases, J lost 0 bases, and 0 bases stayed unmatched. CDR3 length equals 16 residues. Looked up from germline, CDR1 is MRHNA and CDR2 is SNTAGT. DNA for the CDR3: TGTGCCAGCAGTGAACAGGGGGCCTCTGGGGCCAACGTCCTGACTTTC. Protein: CASSEQGASGANVLTF.

This clonotype appeared many times. This sequence joins TRBV5-1 and TRBJ1-2; a weak D match, TRBD1 (5 bases). Germline V CDR1 and CDR2: SGHRS, YFSETQ. Between the trimmed V and J ends, which lost 0 bases and 4 bases, there was a span of 13 bases. The CDR3 runs to 15 residues. Written as DNA, the CDR3 is TGCGCCAGCAGCTTGGAAAGTCGGGGCCCCTATGGCTACACCTTC. Translated: CASSLESRGPYGYTF.

Only a few counts were recorded for this clonotype. The chain is built from TRBV12-3 or TRBV12-4 and TRBJ2-7, with 8 positions matching TRBD2. The CDR3 is 14 residues long. The V gene end was trimmed by 2 bases and the J gene end by 5 bases; junction bases not matched to a gene: 5. CDR3 protein: CASSLYLGLDEQYF. Written as DNA, the CDR3 is TGTGCCAGCAGTTTATATCTGGGACTAGACGAGCAGTACTTC.

This clonotype was seen repeatedly, ten times or more. J is TRBJ2-5 and V is TRBV25-1, with D possibly being TRBD1 or TRBD2 (6 bases each). CDR1 is MGHDK and CDR2 is SYGVNS in the germline V gene. The CDR3 consists of 13 residues. V was shortened by 1 base and J by 6 bases, with 9 bases between the two germline ends. The CDR3 DNA follows: TGTGCCAGCAGTGAATGGGGGGCGCAGACCCAGTACTTC. Residues: CASSEWGAQTQYF.

This clonotype was observed many times. The chain couples TRBV14 to TRBJ2-2; 8 bases match TRBD1. The CDR3 is 17 amino acids. The junction had 9 bases not matched to a gene; V was cut back by 5 bases and J by 1 base. Germline V gene data show CDR1 as SGHDN and CDR2 as FVKESK. In DNA, the CDR3 is TGTGCCAGCAGCAAACTTACCGGGACAGGGAACACCGGGGAGCTGTTTTTT. It translates to CASSKLTGTGNTGELFF.

In this sample, this clonotype turned up many times. V is TRBV7-2 and J is TRBJ2-1; D might be TRBD2 (6 bases). Germline assignment: CDR1 SGHTA and CDR2 FQGNSA. The CDR3 loop spans 12 amino acids. Trimming took 3 bases from V and 11 from J, leaving 11 bases between them. The CDR3 is CASSLGGPQQFF. The DNA of the CDR3 is TGTGCCAGCAGCTTGGGAGGTCCCCAGCAGTTCTTC.

This clonotype was found many times. CDR3 nucleotides: TGTGCCAGCAGGAGGGAAACCGGGGAGCTGTTTTTT. Translation gives CASRRETGELFF. The chain uses TRBV27 and TRBJ2-2; possible D gene TRBD2, 5 bases. The CDR3 has 12 amino acids. CDR1 MNHEY and CDR2 SMNVEV come from the germline V gene (reference sequence). The germline V and J ends were trimmed by 6 bases and 5 bases, with 7 bases remaining between them.

This clonotype was seen many times. The CDR3 sequence is CASSANSRTGLIYTQYF. The CDR3 region has the DNA TGTGCCAGCAGCGCCAACTCGAGGACAGGATTAATCTATACGCAGTATTTT. The V call is TRBV7-2, the J call TRBJ2-3, with 7 bases that match TRBD1. The trim removed 5 bases at V and 7 bases at J, leaving 18 bases unmatched. Looked up from germline, CDR1 is SGHTA and CDR2 is FQGNSA. CDR3 length: 17 amino acids. Full variable domain (remainder filled in from reference TRBV7-2 and TRBJ2-3): GAGVSQSPSNKVTEKGKDVELRCDPISGHTALYWYRQSLGQGLEFLIYFQGNSAPDKSGLPSDRFSAERTGGSVSTLTIQRTQQEDSAVYLCASSANSRTGLIYTQYFGPGTRLTVL.

This clonotype was seen more than once but under ten times. The chain recombines TRBV7-9 with TRBJ2-5; 11 bases line up with TRBD2. Trimming at V came to 7 bases and at J to 2 bases, leaving 3 bases not matched to a gene. This CDR3 has 14 amino acids. Germline-derived CDR1 and CDR2 are SEHNR and FQNEAQ (reference sequence). CDR3 region: CASTLAGGQETQYF. CDR3 nucleotide sequence: TGTGCCAGCACGCTAGCGGGGGGACAAGAGACCCAGTACTTC.